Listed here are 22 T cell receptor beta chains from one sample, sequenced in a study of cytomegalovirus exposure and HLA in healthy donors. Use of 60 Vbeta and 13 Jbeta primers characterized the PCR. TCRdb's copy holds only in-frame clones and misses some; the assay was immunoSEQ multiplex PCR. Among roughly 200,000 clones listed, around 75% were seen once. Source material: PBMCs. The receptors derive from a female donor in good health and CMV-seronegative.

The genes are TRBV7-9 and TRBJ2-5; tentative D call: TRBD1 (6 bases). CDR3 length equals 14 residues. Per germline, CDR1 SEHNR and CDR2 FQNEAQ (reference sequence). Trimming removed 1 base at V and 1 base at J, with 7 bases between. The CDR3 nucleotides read TGTGCCAGCAGCTTAGGGACAGTCCAAGAGACCCAGTACTTC. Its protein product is CASSLGTVQETQYF.

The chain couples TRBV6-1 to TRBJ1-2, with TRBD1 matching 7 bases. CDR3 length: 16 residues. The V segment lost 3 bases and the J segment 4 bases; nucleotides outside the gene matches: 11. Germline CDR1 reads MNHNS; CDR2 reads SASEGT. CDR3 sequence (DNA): TGTGCCAGCAGTGACCCCGGGACAGCCCGGACCTATGGCTACACCTTC. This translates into CASSDPGTARTYGYTF.

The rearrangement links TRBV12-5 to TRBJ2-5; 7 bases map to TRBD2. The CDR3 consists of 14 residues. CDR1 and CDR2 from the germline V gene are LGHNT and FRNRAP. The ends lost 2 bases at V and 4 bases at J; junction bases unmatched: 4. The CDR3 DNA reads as TGTGCTAGTGGTTTGCAAGGACTAGGAGAGACCCAGTACTTC. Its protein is CASGLQGLGETQYF.

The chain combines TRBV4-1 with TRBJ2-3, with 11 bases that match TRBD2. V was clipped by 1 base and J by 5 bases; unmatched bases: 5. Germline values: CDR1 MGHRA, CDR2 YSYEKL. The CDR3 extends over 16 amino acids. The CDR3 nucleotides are TGCGCCAGCAGCCAAGTACTAGCGGGGGTGGGAGATACGCAGTATTTT. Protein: CASSQVLAGVGDTQYF.

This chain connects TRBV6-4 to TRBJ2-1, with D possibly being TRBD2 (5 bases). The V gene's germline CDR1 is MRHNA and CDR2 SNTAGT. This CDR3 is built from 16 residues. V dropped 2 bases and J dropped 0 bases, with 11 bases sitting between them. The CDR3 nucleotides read TGTGCCAGCAGTGACGTCGGGGATAGCTCCTACAATGAGCAGTTCTTC. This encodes CASSDVGDSSYNEQFF.

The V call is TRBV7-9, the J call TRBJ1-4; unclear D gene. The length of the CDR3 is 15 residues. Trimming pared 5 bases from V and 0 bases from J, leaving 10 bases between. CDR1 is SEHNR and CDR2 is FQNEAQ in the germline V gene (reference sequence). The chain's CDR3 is CASSPSDTTNEKLFF. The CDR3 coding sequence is TGTGCCAGCAGCCCCTCCGACACAACTAATGAAAAACTGTTTTTT.

The CDR3, as DNA: TGTGCCAGCAGTTACGGGACAGGGGGCTACGAGCAGTACTTC. Translation: CASSYGTGGYEQYF. The V call is TRBV6-5, the J call TRBJ2-7; 11 bases map to TRBD1. Looked up from germline, CDR1 is MNHEY and CDR2 is SVGAGI. With V trimmed by 2 bases and J by 3 bases, 0 bases remained unmatched. The CDR3 has 14 amino acids.

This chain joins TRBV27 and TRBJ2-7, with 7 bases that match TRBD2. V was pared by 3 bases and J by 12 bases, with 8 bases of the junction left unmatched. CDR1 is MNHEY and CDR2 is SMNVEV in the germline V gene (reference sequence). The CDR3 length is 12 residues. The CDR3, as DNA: TGTGCCAGCAGTTTGGGGGGGACTCGCTGGTACTTC. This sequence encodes CASSLGGTRWYF.

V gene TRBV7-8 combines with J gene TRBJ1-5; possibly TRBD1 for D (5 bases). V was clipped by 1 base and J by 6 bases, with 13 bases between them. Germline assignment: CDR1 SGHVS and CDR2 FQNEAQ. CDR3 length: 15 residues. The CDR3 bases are TGTGCCAGCAGCTTAGTGGGGGGAGGCGGTCAGCCCCAGCATTTT. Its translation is CASSLVGGGGQPQHF.

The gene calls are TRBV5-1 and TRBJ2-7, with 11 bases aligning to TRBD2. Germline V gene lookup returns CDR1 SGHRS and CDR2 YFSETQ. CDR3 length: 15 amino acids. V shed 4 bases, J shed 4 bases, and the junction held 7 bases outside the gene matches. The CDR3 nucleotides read TGCGCCAGCAGCCGAACTAGCGGGGGCGTATACGAGCAGTACTTC. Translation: CASSRTSGGVYEQYF. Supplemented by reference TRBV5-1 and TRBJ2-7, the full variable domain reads KAGVTQTPRYLIKTRGQQVTLSCSPISGHRSVSWYQQTPGQGLQFLFEYFSETQRNKGNFPGRFSGRQFSNSRSEMNVSTLELGDSALYLCASSRTSGGVYEQYFGPGTRLTVT.

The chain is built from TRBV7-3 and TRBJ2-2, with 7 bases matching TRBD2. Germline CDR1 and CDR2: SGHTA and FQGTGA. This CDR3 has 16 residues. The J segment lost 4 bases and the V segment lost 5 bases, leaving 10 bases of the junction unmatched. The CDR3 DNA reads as TGTGCCAGCAGCCTTGGGGAGGGAATTGGCACCGGGGAGCTGTTTTTT. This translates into CASSLGEGIGTGELFF.

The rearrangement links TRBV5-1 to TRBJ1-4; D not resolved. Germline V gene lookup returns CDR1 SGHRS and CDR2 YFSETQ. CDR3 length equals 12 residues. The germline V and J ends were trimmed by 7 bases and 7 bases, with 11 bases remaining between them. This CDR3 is CASSSTSEKLFF. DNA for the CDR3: TGCGCCAGCTCCTCAACGAGTGAAAAACTGTTTTTT.

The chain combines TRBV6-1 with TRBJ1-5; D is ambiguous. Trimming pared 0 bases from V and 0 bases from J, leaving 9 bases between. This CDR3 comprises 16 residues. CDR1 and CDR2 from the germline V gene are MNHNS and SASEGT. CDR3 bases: TGTGCCAGCAGTGAAGCGCAACTTTCTAGCAATCAGCCCCAGCATTTT. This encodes CASSEAQLSSNQPQHF.

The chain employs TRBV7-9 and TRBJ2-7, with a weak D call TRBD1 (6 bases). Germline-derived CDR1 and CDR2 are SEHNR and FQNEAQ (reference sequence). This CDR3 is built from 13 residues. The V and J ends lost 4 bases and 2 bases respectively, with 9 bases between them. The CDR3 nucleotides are TGTGCCAGCAGCTCCCGGACAGCCTACGAGCAGTACTTC. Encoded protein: CASSSRTAYEQYF.

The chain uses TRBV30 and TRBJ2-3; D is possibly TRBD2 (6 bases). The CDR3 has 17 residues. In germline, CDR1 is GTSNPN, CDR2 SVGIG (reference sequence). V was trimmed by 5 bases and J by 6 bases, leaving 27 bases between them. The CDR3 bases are TGTGCCTGGGAACGCGGAGTAGCGGCCTTTGGGGGGGATACGCAGTATTTT. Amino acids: CAWERGVAAFGGDTQYF.

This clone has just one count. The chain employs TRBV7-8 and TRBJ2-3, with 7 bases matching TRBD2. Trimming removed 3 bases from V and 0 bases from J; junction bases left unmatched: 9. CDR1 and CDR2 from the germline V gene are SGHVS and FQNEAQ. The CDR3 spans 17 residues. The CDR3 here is CASSFARIGGSTDTQYF. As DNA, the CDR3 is TGTGCCAGCAGCTTCGCGCGTATCGGGGGGAGCACAGATACGCAGTATTTT. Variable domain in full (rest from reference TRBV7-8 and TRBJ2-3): GAGVSQSPRYKVAKRGQDVALRCDPISGHVSLFWYQQALGQGPEFLTYFQNEAQLDKSGLPSDRFFAERPEGSVSTLKIQRTQQEDSAVYLCASSFARIGGSTDTQYFGPGTRLTVL.

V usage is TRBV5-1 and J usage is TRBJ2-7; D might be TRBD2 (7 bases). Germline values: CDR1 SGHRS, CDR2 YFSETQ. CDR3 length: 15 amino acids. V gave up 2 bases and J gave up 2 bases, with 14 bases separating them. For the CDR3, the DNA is TGCGCCAGCAGCTTTAGGAGCGGGGACACCTACGAGCAGTACTTC. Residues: CASSFRSGDTYEQYF.

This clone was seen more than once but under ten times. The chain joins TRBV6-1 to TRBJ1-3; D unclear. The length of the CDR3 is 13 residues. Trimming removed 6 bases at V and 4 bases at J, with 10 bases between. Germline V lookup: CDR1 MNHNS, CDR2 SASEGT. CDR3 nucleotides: TGTGCCAGCAGAACGACACTCGGAAACACCATATATTTT. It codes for CASRTTLGNTIYF.

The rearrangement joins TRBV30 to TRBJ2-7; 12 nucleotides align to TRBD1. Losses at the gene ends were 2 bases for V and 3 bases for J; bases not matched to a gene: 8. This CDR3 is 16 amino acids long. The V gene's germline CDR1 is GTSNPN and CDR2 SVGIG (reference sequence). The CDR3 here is CAWSLPGTGGFYEQYF. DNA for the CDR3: TGTGCCTGGAGTCTCCCAGGGACAGGGGGCTTCTACGAGCAGTACTTC. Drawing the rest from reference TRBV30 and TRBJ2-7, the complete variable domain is SQTIHQWPATLVQPVGSPLSLECTVEGTSNPNLYWYRQAAGRGLQLLFYSVGIGQISSEVPQNLSASRPQDRQFILSSKKLLLSDSGFYLCAWSLPGTGGFYEQYFGPGTRLTVT.

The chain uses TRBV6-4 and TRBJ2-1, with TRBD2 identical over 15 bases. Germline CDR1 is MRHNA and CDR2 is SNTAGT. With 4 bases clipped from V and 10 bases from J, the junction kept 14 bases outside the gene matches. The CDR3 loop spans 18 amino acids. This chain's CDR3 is CASSARTSGRAREGEQFF. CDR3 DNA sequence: TGTGCCAGCAGTGCCCGGACTAGCGGGAGGGCCCGCGAGGGCGAGCAGTTCTTC.

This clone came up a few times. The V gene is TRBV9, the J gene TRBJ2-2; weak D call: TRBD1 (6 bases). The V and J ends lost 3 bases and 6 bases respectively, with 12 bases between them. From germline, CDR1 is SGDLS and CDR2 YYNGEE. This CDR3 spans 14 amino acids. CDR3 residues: CASSATGLAGELFF. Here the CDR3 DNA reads TGTGCCAGCAGCGCCACAGGGTTGGCCGGGGAGCTGTTTTTT.

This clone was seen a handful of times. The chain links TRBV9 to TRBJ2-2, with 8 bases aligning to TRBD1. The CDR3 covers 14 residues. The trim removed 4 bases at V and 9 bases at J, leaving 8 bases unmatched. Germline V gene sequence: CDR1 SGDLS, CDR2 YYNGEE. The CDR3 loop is CASSLRTGIRELFF. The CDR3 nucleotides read TGTGCCAGCAGCCTTCGGACAGGGATAAGGGAGCTGTTTTTT.